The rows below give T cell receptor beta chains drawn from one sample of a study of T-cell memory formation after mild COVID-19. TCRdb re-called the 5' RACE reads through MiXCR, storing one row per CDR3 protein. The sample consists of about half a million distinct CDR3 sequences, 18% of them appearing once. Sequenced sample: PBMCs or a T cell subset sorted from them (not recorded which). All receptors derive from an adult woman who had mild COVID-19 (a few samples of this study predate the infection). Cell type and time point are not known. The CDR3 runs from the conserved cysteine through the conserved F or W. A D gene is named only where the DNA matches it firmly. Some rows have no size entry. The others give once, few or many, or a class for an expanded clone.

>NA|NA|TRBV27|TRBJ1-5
TGTGCCAGCAGTCTGACCAGGGAGAATCAGCCCCAGCATTTT
CASSLTRENQPQHF
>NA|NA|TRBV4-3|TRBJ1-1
TGCGCCAGCAGCCAATTTTCTCGGGACAACACTGAAGCTTTCTTT
CASSQFSRDNTEAFF
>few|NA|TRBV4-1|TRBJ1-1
TGCGCCAGCAGCCAGGGGGCTTGGAACACTGAAGCTTTCTTT
CASSQGAWNTEAFF
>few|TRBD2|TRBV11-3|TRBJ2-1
TGTGCCAGCAGCCCACGTACGGGACTAGCGACCTACAATGAGCAGTTCTTC
CASSPRTGLATYNEQFF
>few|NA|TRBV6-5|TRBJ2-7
TGTGCCAGCACCAAAAGGAGTGGGTCCTACGGGGAGCAGTACTTC
CASTKRSGSYGEQYF
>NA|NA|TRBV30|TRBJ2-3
TGTGCCTGGAGTGGTAGTTCACAGGTTGGGGATACGCAGTATTTT
CAWSGSSQVGDTQYF
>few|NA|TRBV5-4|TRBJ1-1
TGTGCCAGCACCTTGAAGTCGGTGGCCAGGGACGGAGGGATTTTCACTGAAGCTTTCTTT
CASTLKSVARDGGIFTEAFF
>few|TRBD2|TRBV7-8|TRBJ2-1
TGTGCCAGCAGCTCAGACCCCACGGGGGCGACTAGCGGGAGGGCCTTTGGGCATGAGCAGTTCTTC
CASSSDPTGATSGRAFGHEQFF
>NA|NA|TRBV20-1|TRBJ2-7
TGCAGTGCTAGATCCCCCCACAGGGCCGGGGACGAGCAGTACTTC
CSARSPHRAGDEQYF
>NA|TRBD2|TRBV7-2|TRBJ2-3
TGTGCCAGCAGCTACCAAGTACCGGGACTAGCGGGATGGGGGGATACGCAGTATTTT
CASSYQVPGLAGWGDTQYF
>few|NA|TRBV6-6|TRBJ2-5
TGTGCCACCAGGGCAGGGGGGGGGTTGCAAGAGACCCAGTACTTC
CATRAGGGLQETQYF
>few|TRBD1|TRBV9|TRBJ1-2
TGTGCCAGCAGCGTACACCAGGGGGATGGCTACACCTTC
CASSVHQGDGYTF